The T cell receptor (beta chain) under discussion was sequenced for a study of T-cell reconstitution after alpha-beta-depleted transplantation in children. This clonotype was counted many times. The CDR3 has 16 residues. The germline gives CDR1 SGHRS, CDR2 YFSETQ. J was trimmed by 4 bases and V by 4 bases; bases with no gene match: 6. Unique molecular identifiers were incorporated into the prepared TCRbeta library. TCRdb redid the calling of the PCR reads with MiXCR, one entry per CDR3 protein. The sample consists of 150,000 to 200,000 distinct CDR3 sequences, just over 14% of them appearing once. Sequences were derived from PBMCs from the stem cell graft donor, sampled from the stem cell graft. J is TRBJ2-5 and V is TRBV5-1, with 14 bases aligning to TRBD2. The sequence was collected from a human donor who donated a stem cell graft to a child with acute lymphoblastic leukemia. CDR3 in amino acids: CASSRGLAGELETQYF. As DNA, the CDR3 is TGCGCCAGCAGCCGGGGACTAGCGGGAGAACTAGAGACCCAGTACTTC.